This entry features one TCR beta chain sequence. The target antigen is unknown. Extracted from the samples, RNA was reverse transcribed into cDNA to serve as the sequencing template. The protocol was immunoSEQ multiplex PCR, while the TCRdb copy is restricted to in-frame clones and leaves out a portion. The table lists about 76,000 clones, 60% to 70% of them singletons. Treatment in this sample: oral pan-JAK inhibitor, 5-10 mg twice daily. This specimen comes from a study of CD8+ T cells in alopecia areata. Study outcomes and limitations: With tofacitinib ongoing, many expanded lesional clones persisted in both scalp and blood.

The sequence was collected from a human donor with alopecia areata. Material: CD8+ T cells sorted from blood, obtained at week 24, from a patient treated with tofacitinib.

CDR3 in amino acids: CASSLTGGHFNEQFF. For the CDR3, the DNA is TGCGCCAGCAGCTTGACGGGGGGGCATTTCAATGAGCAGTTCTTC. This chain connects TRBV5-1 to TRBJ2-1, with 8 nucleotides matching TRBD2. The CDR3 is 15 amino acids. Germline V gene lookup returns CDR1 SGHRS and CDR2 YFSETQ. The V and J ends lost 1 base and 6 bases, in that order; junction bases with no gene match: 6.